These T cell receptor beta chains were read from a single sample in a study of blood T cell repertoires in COVID-19. Sequenced by immunoSEQ multiplex PCR; TCRdb stores in-frame clones only, minus some. This sample carries approximately 140,000 clones, roughly nine tenths of them seen once, and the ten largest clones take about 4%. The sample taken for sequencing was peripheral blood. The receptors originated from a woman aged 60-75 years with active or convalescent COVID-19. Each CDR3 is given without its conserved first and last residue. The D gene is left open where the match is weak.

NA,TRBV10-1,TRBJ1-2,ASSPDTNYGYT
TRBD1,TRBV4-1,TRBJ1-1,ASSHGYGGQGEDTEAF
TRBD2,TRBV6-5,TRBJ2-7,ASSYGISGDYEQY
TRBD2,TRBV6-5,TRBJ2-2,ASSLIAGGNTGELF
NA,TRBV5-1,TRBJ2-3,ASSMGRGSTDTQY
TRBD2,TRBV6-6,TRBJ2-3,ASSYSTSGFSDTQY
TRBD1,TRBV19,TRBJ2-7,ASRQTGEKSYEQY
NA,TRBV6-2/TRBV6-3,TRBJ1-1,ASSSNILGGAF
TRBD1,TRBV10-3,TRBJ1-1,AISEGQAAF
NA,TRBV5-1,TRBJ1-3,ASSKGQSGNTIY
NA,TRBV12-3/TRBV12-4,TRBJ1-2,ASSLAYPYGYT
TRBD2,TRBV13,TRBJ2-3,ASSLRLAGGRSTDTQY
TRBD2,TRBV19,TRBJ2-5,ASSWTSGGRETQY
NA,TRBV4-1,TRBJ1-5,ASSQVGDSQPQH
TRBD1,TRBV5-1,TRBJ1-1,ASSATDRVNTEAF
TRBD1,TRBV7-2,TRBJ2-7,ASSFRTGNYEQY
NA,TRBV4-3,TRBJ1-4,ASSQLAATNEKLF
TRBD1,TRBV4-1,TRBJ2-7,ASSQAGRTGSGSYEQY
NA,TRBV12-3/TRBV12-4,TRBJ2-7,ASSLVRGYEQY
TRBD1,TRBV19,TRBJ2-3,ASSPRQGGTDTQY
NA,TRBV5-1,TRBJ2-3,ASSLGQATDTQY
TRBD1,TRBV5-4,TRBJ2-3,ASRYRQGRPDTQY